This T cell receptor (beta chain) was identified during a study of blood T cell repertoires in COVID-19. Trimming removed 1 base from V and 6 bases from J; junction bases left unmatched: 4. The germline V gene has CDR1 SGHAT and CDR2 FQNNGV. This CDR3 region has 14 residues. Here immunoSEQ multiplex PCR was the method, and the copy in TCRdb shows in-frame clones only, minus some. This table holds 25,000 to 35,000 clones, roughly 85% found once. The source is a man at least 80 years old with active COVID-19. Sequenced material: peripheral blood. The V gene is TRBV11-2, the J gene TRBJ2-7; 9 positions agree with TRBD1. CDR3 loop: CASSLVGQGAEQYF. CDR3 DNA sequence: TGTGCCAGCAGCTTAGTGGGACAGGGAGCCGAGCAGTACTTC.